Here is one T cell receptor beta chain with its context. The antigen is undetermined. This entry comes from a study of cytomegalovirus exposure and HLA in healthy donors. Germline V gene sequence: CDR1 MNHEY, CDR2 SMNVEV (reference sequence). This CDR3 region has 16 residues. V was trimmed by 7 bases and J by 2 bases, leaving 17 bases between them. The study, taken as a whole, reports: Per a later analysis, about 18,000 TCR beta sequences showed association with HLA alleles at 0.05 false discovery rate. Later analysis identified several of the most significant clusters that appeared linked to common viral pathogens.

The PCR was carried out with 60 Vbeta primers and 13 Jbeta primers. Per the study methods: In a later analysis, the count reached some 88 million unique TCR beta chains, with about 12 million shared. Sequencing used immunoSEQ multiplex PCR; TCRdb keeps in-frame clones, though not all of them. That table gives V, J and clone size, and the DNA gave D and trimming. The table for this sample gives approximately 110,000 clones. Sequencing was carried out using PBMCs. V is TRBV27 and J is TRBJ2-2, with D possibly TRBD2 on 6 matching bases. The TCR was taken from a man between 18 and 35 years old in good health and CMV-seronegative. CDR3 protein: CASTSHGTANTGELFF. CDR3 nucleotides: TGTGCCAGCACATCCCACGGGACTGCAAACACCGGGGAGCTGTTTTTT.